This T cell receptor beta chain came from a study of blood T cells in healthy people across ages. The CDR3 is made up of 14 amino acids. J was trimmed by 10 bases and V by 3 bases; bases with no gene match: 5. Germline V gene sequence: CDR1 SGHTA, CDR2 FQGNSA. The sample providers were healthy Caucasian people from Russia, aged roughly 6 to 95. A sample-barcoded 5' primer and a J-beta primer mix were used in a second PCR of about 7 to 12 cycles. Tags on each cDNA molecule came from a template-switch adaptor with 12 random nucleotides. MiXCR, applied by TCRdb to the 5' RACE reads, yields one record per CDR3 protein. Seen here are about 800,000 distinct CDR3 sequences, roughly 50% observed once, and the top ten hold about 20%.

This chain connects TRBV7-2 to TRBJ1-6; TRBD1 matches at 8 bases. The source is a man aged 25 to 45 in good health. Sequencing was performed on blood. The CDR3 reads CASSLNRGESPLHF. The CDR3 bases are TGTGCCAGCAGCTTGAACAGGGGGGAATCACCCCTCCACTTT.